A selection of T cell receptor beta chains follows, all from one sample in a study of graft-versus-host responses after intestinal transplantation. Profiling relied on immunoSEQ multiplex PCR, and the TCRdb table lists in-frame clones only, not all of them. Counted here are 25,000 or so clones, around nine tenths occurring once; the ten biggest clones make up around 2%. Sequences were derived from PBMCs, sampled 39 days after intestinal transplant. The source of these receptors is a human patient who received an intestinal transplant, so some T cells may come from the graft donor. Each CDR3 is given with its conserved first and last residue. D genes are given only for firm matches. A clone size is listed for some rows: how often the clone was seen (once, few, many), or a class if it is expanded.

j_call,clone_size,v_call,cdr3_length,d_call,cdr3_nt,cdr3_aa
TRBJ1-5,-,TRBV28,13,-,TGTGCCAGCAGTTTATGGGACAATCAGCCCCAGCATTTT,CASSLWDNQPQHF
TRBJ2-7,few,TRBV7-8,15,TRBD1,TGTGCCAGCAGCCCCTTGACAGGGGTGGCCTACGAGCAGTACTTC,CASSPLTGVAYEQYF
TRBJ2-7,once,TRBV4-1,13,-,TGCGCCAGCAGCCTCCTGACAGAAAACGAGCAGTACTTC,CASSLLTENEQYF
TRBJ2-3,-,TRBV6-4,18,TRBD2,TGTGCCAGCAGTGAATACGCTACTAGCGGGAGGATCGTAGATACGCAGTATTTT,CASSEYATSGRIVDTQYF
TRBJ2-7,-,TRBV29-1,15,TRBD2,TGCAGCGCGGAGCTAGCGGCCAGCGGATACTACGAGCAGTACTTC,CSAELAASGYYEQYF
TRBJ2-5,once,TRBV6-1,11,-,TGTGCCAGCAGCGACAGGGAGACCCAGTACTTC,CASSDRETQYF
TRBJ2-7,-,TRBV4-1,14,-,TGCGCCAGCAGCCAAGACAACAGAAACTACGAGCAGTACTTC,CASSQDNRNYEQYF
TRBJ1-1,once,TRBV28,16,-,TGTGCCAGCAGTTTATCACAGACACTTACAAACACTGAAGCTTTCTTT,CASSLSQTLTNTEAFF
TRBJ1-1,once,TRBV7-9,15,-,TGTGCCAGCAGCTTAAGTGGCAGGGCGGACACTGAAGCTTTCTTT,CASSLSGRADTEAFF
TRBJ2-1,-,TRBV27,16,-,TGTGCCAGCAGTTCCCTAGGATTTTCCTCCTACAATGAGCAGTTCTTC,CASSSLGFSSYNEQFF
TRBJ2-5,-,TRBV9,14,TRBD1,TGTGCCAGCAGCGTCCCACAGGGGTCGTGGACCCAGTACTTC,CASSVPQGSWTQYF
TRBJ2-1,-,TRBV19,16,TRBD2,TGTGCCAGTAGTATAGTACGTGGCGGGGGTTACAATGAGCAGTTCTTC,CASSIVRGGGYNEQFF
TRBJ2-1,once,TRBV9,18,-,TGTGCCAGCAGCGTAGGGGCTGGCCAACCGGGCTCCTACAATGAGCAGTTCTTC,CASSVGAGQPGSYNEQFF
TRBJ2-7,-,TRBV5-6,14,TRBD2,TGTGCCAGCTACGTTAGCGGGAGGAGCTACGAGCAGTACTTC,CASYVSGRSYEQYF
TRBJ2-5,-,TRBV11-2,15,TRBD2,TGTGCCAGCAGCTTAATCGGGGGGAAGGGAGAGACCCAGTACTTC,CASSLIGGKGETQYF
TRBJ2-3,-,TRBV15,15,-,TGTGCCACCAGCTCACACCCTCAGGGAGCAGATACGCAGTATTTT,CATSSHPQGADTQYF
TRBJ2-5,once,TRBV9,15,-,TGTGCCAGCAGCGTGACGCAGACAGGCCGGGAGACCCAGTACTTC,CASSVTQTGRETQYF
TRBJ1-1,-,TRBV28,13,-,TGTGCCAGCAGGGATCAGGGGCACACTGAAGCTTTCTTT,CASRDQGHTEAFF
TRBJ1-1,-,TRBV2,11,-,TGTGCCAGCAAAATAAGCCCTGAAGCTTTCTTT,CASKISPEAFF
TRBJ2-1,-,TRBV28,15,-,TGTGCCAGCAGTTTTGAGGGGCTCTCCTACAATGAGCAGTTCTTC,CASSFEGLSYNEQFF
TRBJ2-3,-,TRBV25-1,11,-,TGTGCCAGCATTATAGAGAATACGCAGTATTTT,CASIIENTQYF
TRBJ1-3,-,TRBV7-6,18,-,TGTGCCAGCAGCTCGAAACTAACCGGGCCTCAAAGCCCCCACACCATATATTTT,CASSSKLTGPQSPHTIYF
TRBJ2-1,-,TRBV13,15,-,TGTGCCAGTAACGCCCCCTTAGGGAGTTTGAATGAGCAGTTCTTC,CASNAPLGSLNEQFF
TRBJ2-1,-,TRBV27,12,-,TGTGCCAGCAGTTTACCCGGAAATGAGCAGTTCTTC,CASSLPGNEQFF
TRBJ2-1,-,TRBV7-2,13,-,TGTGCCAGCAGCCGCCACGAGGAGCATGAGCAGTTCTTC,CASSRHEEHEQFF
TRBJ1-5,-,TRBV5-6,16,-,TGTGCCAGCAGCTTGGGGGAGGGGAGTAGCAATCAGCCCCAGCATTTT,CASSLGEGSSNQPQHF
TRBJ1-5,-,TRBV10-1,13,-,TGCGCCAGCAGCGAGGGGCCTGATCAGCCCCAGCATTTT,CASSEGPDQPQHF
TRBJ2-5,-,TRBV6-9,15,-,TGTGCCAGCAGCCGCAACAGGGCTTCCCAAGAGACCCAGTACTTC,CASSRNRASQETQYF
TRBJ2-5,once,TRBV6-6,15,TRBD1,TGTGCCAGCACCGAAACAGGGGGCGCAACAGAGACCCAGTACTTC,CASTETGGATETQYF
TRBJ2-7,-,TRBV15,15,TRBD1,TGTGCCACCACCAACGGACAGGGGAGCTCCTACGAGCAGTACTTC,CATTNGQGSSYEQYF
TRBJ1-5,-,TRBV20-1,10,-,TGCAGTGCTAGAGAGGTTCCCCAGCATTTT,CSAREVPQHF
TRBJ2-7,-,TRBV11-2,12,TRBD1,TGTGCCAGCAGCTTTGACAGGGCCGAGCAGTACTTC,CASSFDRAEQYF
TRBJ2-7,once,TRBV30,13,-,TGTGCCTGGAGTGTCGGGGGAACTAACGAGCAGTACTTC,CAWSVGGTNEQYF
TRBJ1-5,-,TRBV28,16,-,TGTGCCAGCAGTCTACGTCTCACGAGAGGGAATCAGCCCCAGCATTTT,CASSLRLTRGNQPQHF
TRBJ2-7,-,TRBV7-9,15,TRBD2,TGTGCCAGCAGCTTAGCGGGAGGGACCTCCTACGAGCAGTACTTC,CASSLAGGTSYEQYF
TRBJ2-5,-,TRBV25-1,16,-,TGTGCCAGCAGTGAAATAGGCTTAAGGGACCAAGAGACCCAGTACTTC,CASSEIGLRDQETQYF
TRBJ2-1,-,TRBV4-1,16,-,TGCGCCAGCAGCCAAGACGACAGCGAAACCTACAATGAGCAGTTCTTC,CASSQDDSETYNEQFF